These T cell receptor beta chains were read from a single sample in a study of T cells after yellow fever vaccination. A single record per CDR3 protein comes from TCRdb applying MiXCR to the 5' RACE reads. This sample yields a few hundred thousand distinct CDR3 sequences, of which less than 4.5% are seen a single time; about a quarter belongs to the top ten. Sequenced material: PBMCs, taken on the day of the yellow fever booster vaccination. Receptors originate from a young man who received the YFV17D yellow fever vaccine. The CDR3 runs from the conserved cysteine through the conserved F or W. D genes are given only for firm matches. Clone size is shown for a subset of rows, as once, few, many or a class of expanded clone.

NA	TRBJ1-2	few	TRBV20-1	TGCAGTGCTAGAGATCCGTACCGAGACTATGGCTACACCTTC	CSARDPYRDYGYTF
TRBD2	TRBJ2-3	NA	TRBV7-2	TGTGCCAGCGAGATAGCGGGGGGAAATACGCAGTATTTT	CASEIAGGNTQYF
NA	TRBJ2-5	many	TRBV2	TGTGCCAGCAGTGTGGAGACCCAGTACTTC	CASSVETQYF
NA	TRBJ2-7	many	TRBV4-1	TGCGCCAGCAGCCAAGATAGAGGCCCAAGGGCCTACGAGCAGTACTTC	CASSQDRGPRAYEQYF
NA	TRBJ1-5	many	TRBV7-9	TGTGCCAGCAGTCGCAAGCCCCAGCATTTT	CASSRKPQHF
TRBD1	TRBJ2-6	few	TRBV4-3	TGCGCCAGCAGCCAAGATCTGCCGGGACAGGCCAACTCTGGGGCCAACGTCCTGACTTTC	CASSQDLPGQANSGANVLTF
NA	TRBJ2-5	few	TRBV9	TGTGCCAGCAGCGTCGGCGGGGCTAGAAAGGGGTTACAAGAGACCCAGTACTTC	CASSVGGARKGLQETQYF
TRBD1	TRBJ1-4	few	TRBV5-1	TGCGCCAGCAGCTTAACAGGGGTTAATGAAAAACTGTTTTTT	CASSLTGVNEKLFF
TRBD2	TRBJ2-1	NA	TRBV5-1	TGCGCCAGCAGCTTGGAAGCGGGGGGGCCGAATGAGCAGTTCTTC	CASSLEAGGPNEQFF
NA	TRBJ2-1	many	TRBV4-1	TGCGCCAGCAGCCAGAGCTACAATGAGCAGTTCTTC	CASSQSYNEQFF
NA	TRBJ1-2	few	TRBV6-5	TGTGCCAGCAGGCAACCGTTAGATGGCTACACCTTC	CASRQPLDGYTF
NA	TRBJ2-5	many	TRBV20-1	TGCAGTGCTAGTAGGGCAGACACCCCGTGGGAGACCCAGTACTTC	CSASRADTPWETQYF
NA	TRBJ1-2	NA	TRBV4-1	TGCGCCAGCAGCCAAGTTACCGGACCGATGGAAAACTATGGCTACACCTTC	CASSQVTGPMENYGYTF
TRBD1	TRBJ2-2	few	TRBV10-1	TGCGCCAGCAGTGAGTCACAGGGGCAGGAGCTGTTTTTT	CASSESQGQELFF
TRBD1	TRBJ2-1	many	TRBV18	TGTGCCAGCTCACCGGGACAGGAAACTTACAATGAGCAGTTCTTC	CASSPGQETYNEQFF
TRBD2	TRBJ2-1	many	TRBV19	TGTGCCAGTAGTAGCCCGGGACTAGCTGCAGGGGATGAGCAGTTCTTC	CASSSPGLAAGDEQFF
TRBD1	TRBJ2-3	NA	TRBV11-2	TGTGCCAGCAGCAAAGGGACAGCTAGCACAGATACGCAGTATTTT	CASSKGTASTDTQYF
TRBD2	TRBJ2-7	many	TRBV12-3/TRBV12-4	TGTGCCAGCAGTTTCAGACTAGCAAGCGTATACTTC	CASSFRLASVYF
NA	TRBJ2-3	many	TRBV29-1	TGCAGCGTTGAAGGCTTGGTGGCGACCTCCACAGATACGCAGTATTTT	CSVEGLVATSTDTQYF
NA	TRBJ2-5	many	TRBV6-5	TGTGCCAGCAGTTACTCGGGGGAGACCCAGTACTTC	CASSYSGETQYF
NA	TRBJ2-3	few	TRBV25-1	TGTGCCAGCAGTGATCACCCGGGCGGAAGTACAGATACGCAGTATTTT	CASSDHPGGSTDTQYF
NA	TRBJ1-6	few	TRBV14	TGTGCCAGCAGTCGCCAGGGTAGCGGTTCACCCCTCCACTTT	CASSRQGSGSPLHF
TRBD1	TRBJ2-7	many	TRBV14	TGTGCCAGCAGCCAAGGCTGGCCGGGACAGGGAGCCCACGAGCAGTACTTC	CASSQGWPGQGAHEQYF
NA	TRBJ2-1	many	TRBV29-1	TGCAGCGGCCAGGGATACAATGAGCAGTTCTTC	CSGQGYNEQFF
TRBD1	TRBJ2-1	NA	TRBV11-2	TGTGCCAGCAGTCCTATATCAGGGGGCAGCTACAATGAGCAGTTCTTC	CASSPISGGSYNEQFF
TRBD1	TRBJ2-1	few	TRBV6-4	TGTGCCAGCAGTGATTGGGACAGGGGGTTCGGGGAGCAGTTCTTC	CASSDWDRGFGEQFF
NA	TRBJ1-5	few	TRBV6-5	TGTGCCAGCAGAAGACAGTTTCAGCCCCAGCATTTT	CASRRQFQPQHF
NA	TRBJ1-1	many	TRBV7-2	TGTGCCAGCAGCTTCGGTATGAACACTGAAGCTTTCTTT	CASSFGMNTEAFF
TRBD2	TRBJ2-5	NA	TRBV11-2	TGTGCCAGCAGGTCACTAGCGGGCGGGGAGACCCAGTACTTC	CASRSLAGGETQYF
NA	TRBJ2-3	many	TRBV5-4	TGTGCCAGCAGCTCAGCGGCTACACAAGATACGCAGTATTTT	CASSSAATQDTQYF
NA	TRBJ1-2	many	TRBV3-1	TGTGCCAGCAGCCAAGAGCCAGGGGCGCTCAACTATGGCTACACCTTC	CASSQEPGALNYGYTF
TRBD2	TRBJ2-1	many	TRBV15	TGTGCCACCAGCAGAGATTTAGGGCTAGCGGGGTTCAATGAGCAGTTCTTC	CATSRDLGLAGFNEQFF
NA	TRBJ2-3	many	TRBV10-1	TGCGCCAGCAGCCGGGAACGCTTTAGTACGCAGTATTTT	CASSRERFSTQYF
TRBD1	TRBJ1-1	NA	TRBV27	TGTGCCAGCAGTTTATTCGGGACAGGGGTTGCTTTCTTT	CASSLFGTGVAFF
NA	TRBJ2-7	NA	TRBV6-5	TGTGCCAGCAGGCTGAGTACCCCCTACGAGCAGTACTTC	CASRLSTPYEQYF
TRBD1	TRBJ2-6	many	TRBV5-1	TGTGCCAGCAGGACAGGGGGATCCGGGGCCAACGTCCTGACTTTC	CASRTGGSGANVLTF
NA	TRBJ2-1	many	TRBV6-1	TGTGCCAGCGAAAGTTGGGACTTGAAGCCCAATGAGCAGTTCTTC	CASESWDLKPNEQFF
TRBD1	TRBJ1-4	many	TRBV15	TGTGCCACCGACCCGACAGGGGAGGATGAAAAACTGTTTTTT	CATDPTGEDEKLFF
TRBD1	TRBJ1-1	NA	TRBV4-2	TGTGCCAGCAGCCAGCCTAGACAGGGAAACACTGAAGCTTTCTTT	CASSQPRQGNTEAFF
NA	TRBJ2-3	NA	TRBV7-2	TGTGCCAGCAGCTTACGGAACCCTCACACAGATACGCAGTATTTT	CASSLRNPHTDTQYF
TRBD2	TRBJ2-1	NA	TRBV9	TGTGCCAGCAGCACTGAAGCGGGGGGCTCATACAATGAGCAGTTCTTC	CASSTEAGGSYNEQFF
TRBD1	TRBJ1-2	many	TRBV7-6	TGTGCCAGCAGCCCGGGACAGGGGGGCTACACCTTC	CASSPGQGGYTF
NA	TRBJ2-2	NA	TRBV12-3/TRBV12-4	TGTGCCAGCAGTTTAGAACAGGGTGCCGGGGAGCTGTTTTTT	CASSLEQGAGELFF
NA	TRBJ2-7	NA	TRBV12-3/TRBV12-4	TGTGCCAGCAGCCGCTCGGGGCAGGAGTACTTC	CASSRSGQEYF
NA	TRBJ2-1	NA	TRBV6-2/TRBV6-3	TGTGCCAGCAGTTACGGGGCGCTAACCAGCTCCTACAATGAGCAGTTCTTC	CASSYGALTSSYNEQFF
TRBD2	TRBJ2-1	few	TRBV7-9	TGTGCCAGCAGCATGGGACTAGCGGGGGGCTTCTTC	CASSMGLAGGFF
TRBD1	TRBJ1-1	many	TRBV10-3	TGTGCCATCACTGAGACAGGGGGCAAGACTGAAGCTTTCTTT	CAITETGGKTEAFF